The following is a T cell receptor (beta chain) sequence with its context. The antigen is undetermined. The CDR3 sequence is 16 residues long. Per germline, CDR1 SNHLY and CDR2 FYNNEI. The V and J ends lost 3 bases and 1 base, in that order; junction bases with no gene match: 6. TCRdb keeps only in-frame clones here, not all; method: immunoSEQ multiplex PCR. The data show around 190,000 clones, roughly 83% seen once. This sample is drawn from a study of cytomegalovirus exposure and HLA in healthy donors. Looking at the study overall: The same platform used for the 666 first-cohort repertoires was also used for the 100 to 150 validation repertoires, as a later analysis reported. Notes on the study in general: Subsequent analysis found a tendency for first-cohort TCR clusters to co-occur within the 120 or so validation repertoires.

The genes are TRBV2 and TRBJ2-5; 9 positions match TRBD1. Specimen: PBMCs. The sequence derives from a woman aged 18-29 years in good health and CMV-seronegative. CDR3 coding DNA: TGTGCCAGCAGTGATCTTAGGACAGGGGCCCAAGAGACCCAGTACTTC. Translating it yields CASSDLRTGAQETQYF.